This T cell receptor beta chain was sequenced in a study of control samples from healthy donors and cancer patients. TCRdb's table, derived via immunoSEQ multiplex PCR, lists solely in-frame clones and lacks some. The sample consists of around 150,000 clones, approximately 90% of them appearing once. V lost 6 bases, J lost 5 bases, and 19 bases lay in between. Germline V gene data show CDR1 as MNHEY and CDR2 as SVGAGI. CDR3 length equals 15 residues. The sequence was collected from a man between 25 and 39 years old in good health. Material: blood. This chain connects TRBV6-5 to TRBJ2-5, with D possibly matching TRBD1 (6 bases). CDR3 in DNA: TGTGCCAGCAGGATTACAGGGTCAGGCGGCGAGACCCAGTACTTC. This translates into CASRITGSGGETQYF.